This TCR beta chain was captured by sequencing in a study of cytotoxic CD8 clonotypes in ibrutinib-treated CLL. Study conclusions and caveats: Clonality rose at ibrutinib response and fell back toward baseline at progression. Lymph node repertoires were not studied, and sampling times were unmatched.

A note on this clone: What it binds is unknown.

A 1 in 200,000 to 1 in 1 million T cell depth was the sequencing target. The method was immunoSEQ multiplex PCR; TCRdb's version includes in-frame clones alone and lacks a portion of them. Altogether 130,000 or so clones are present, approximately 80% being singletons, with the ten largest covering approximately 30%. Germline V gene sequence: CDR1 SGHRS, CDR2 YFSETQ. The length of the CDR3 is 14 residues. V shed 7 bases and J shed 0 bases, with 12 bases lying between them. The source material was PBMCs, sampled after 12 months of ibrutinib treatment. The origin of this receptor is a human donor with chronic lymphocytic leukemia. The chain couples TRBV5-1 to TRBJ2-3; possibly TRBD2 for D (6 bases). The CDR3 DNA is TGCGCCAGCCGGCGGGCGGGGAGCACAGATACGCAGTATTTT. Amino acids: CASRRAGSTDTQYF.